This TCR beta chain was captured in a study of T cell responses to AZD1222 COVID-19 vaccine. Whole-study findings and limits: Rises in breadth and depth of Spike-specific TCRs came after two AZD1222 doses.

Profiling relied on immunoSEQ multiplex PCR, and the TCRdb table lists in-frame clones only, not all of them. The table has 90,000 to 150,000 clones, just under 90% seen once. Turning to this clone: Its antigen is unidentified.

Trimming stripped 1 base from V and 1 base from J, with 33 bases between. The V gene's germline CDR1 is LGHNA and CDR2 YNFKEQ. The CDR3 contains 23 residues. V is TRBV4-2 and J is TRBJ2-3, with D tentatively TRBD2 (8 bases). The source material was peripheral blood, sampled on day 0 of AZD1222 vaccination. This sequence originates from an adult in good health. CDR3 amino acids: CASSQGVEVLAGKGARGTDTQYF. CDR3 bases: TGTGCCAGCAGCCAAGGAGTAGAAGTCTTAGCGGGAAAGGGGGCACGAGGCACAGATACGCAGTATTTT.